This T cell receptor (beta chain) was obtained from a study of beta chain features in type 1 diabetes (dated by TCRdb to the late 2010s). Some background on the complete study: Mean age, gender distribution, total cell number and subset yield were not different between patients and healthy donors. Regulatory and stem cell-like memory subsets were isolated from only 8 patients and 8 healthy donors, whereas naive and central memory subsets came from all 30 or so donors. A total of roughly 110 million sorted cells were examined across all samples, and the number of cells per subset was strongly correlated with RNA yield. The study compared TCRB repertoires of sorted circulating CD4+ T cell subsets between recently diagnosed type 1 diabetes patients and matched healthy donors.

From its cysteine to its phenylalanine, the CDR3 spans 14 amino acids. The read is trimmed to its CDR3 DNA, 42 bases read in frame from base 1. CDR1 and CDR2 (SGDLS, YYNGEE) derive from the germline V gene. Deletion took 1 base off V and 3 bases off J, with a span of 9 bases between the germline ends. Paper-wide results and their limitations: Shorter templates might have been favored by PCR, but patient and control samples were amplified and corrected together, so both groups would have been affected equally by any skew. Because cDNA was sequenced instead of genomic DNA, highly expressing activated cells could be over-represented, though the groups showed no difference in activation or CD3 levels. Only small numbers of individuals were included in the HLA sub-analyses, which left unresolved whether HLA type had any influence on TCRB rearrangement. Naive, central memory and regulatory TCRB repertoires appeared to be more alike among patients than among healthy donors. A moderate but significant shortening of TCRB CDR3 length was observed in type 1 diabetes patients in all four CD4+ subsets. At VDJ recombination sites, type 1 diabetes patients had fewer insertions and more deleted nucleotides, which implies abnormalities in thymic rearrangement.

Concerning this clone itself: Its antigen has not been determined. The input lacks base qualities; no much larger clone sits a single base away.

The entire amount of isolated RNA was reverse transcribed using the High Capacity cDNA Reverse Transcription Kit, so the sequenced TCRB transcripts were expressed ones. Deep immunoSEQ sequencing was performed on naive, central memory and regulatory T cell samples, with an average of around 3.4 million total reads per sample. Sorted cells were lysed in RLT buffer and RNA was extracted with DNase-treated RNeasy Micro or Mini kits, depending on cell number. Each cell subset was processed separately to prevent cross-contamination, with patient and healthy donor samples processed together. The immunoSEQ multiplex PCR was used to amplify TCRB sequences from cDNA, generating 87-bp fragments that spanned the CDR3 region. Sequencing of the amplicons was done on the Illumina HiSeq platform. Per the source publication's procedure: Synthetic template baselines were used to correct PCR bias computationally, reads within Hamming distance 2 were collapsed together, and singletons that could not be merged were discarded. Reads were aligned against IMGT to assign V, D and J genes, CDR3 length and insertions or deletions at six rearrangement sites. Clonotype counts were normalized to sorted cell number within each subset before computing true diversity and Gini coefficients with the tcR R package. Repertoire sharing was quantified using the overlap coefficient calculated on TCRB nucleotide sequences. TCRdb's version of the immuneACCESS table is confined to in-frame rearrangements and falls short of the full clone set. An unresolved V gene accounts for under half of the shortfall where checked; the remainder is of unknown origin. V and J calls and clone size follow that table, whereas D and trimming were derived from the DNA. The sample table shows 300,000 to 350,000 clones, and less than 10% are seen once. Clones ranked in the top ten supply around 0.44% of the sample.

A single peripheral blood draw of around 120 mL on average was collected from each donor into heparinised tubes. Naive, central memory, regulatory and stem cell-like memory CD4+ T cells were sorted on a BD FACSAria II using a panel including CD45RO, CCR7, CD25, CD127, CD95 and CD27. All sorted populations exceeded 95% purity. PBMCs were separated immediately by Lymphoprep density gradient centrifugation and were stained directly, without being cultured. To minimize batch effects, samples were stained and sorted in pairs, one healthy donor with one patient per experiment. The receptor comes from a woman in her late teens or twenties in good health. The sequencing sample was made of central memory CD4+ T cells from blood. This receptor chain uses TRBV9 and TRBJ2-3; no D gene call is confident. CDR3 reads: CASSVYELTDTQYF. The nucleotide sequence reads TGTGCCAGCAGCGTATACGAATTGACAGATACGCAGTATTTT.